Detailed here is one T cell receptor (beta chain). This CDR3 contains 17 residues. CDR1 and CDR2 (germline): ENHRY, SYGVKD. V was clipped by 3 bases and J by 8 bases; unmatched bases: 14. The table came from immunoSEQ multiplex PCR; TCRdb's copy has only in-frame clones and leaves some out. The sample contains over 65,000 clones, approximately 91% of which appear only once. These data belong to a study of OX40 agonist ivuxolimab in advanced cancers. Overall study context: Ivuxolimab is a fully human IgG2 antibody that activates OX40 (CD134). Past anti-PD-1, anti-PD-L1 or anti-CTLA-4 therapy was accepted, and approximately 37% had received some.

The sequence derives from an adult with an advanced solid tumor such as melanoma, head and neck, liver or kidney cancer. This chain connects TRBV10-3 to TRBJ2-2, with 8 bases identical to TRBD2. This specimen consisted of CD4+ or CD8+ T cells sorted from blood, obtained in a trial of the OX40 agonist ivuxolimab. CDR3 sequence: CAISDLSGGAGSGELFF. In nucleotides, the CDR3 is TGTGCCATCAGTGATTTGAGCGGGGGTGCGGGCTCGGGGGAGCTGTTTTTT.